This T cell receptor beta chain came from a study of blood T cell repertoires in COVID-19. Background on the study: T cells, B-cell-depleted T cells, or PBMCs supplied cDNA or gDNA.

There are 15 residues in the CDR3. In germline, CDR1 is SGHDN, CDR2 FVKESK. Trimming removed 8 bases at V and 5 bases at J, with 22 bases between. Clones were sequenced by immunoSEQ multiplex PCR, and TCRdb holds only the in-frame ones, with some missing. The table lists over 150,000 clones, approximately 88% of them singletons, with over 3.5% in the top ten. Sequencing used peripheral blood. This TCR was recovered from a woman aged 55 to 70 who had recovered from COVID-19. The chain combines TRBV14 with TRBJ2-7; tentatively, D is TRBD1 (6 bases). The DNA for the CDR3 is TGTGCCAGCGGAGCCGTACAGGGCGGTAAAAACGAGCAGTACTTC. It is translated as CASGAVQGGKNEQYF.